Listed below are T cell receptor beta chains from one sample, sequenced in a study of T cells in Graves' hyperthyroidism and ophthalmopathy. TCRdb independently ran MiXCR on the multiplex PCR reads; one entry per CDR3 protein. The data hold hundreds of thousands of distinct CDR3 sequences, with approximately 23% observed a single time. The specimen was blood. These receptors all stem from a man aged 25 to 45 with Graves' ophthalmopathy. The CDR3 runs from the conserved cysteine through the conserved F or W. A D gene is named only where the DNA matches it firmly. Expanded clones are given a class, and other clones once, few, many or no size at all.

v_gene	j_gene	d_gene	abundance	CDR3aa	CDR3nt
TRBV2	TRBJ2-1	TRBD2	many	CASTRGLASQRGEQFF	TGTGCCAGCACCCGCGGACTAGCGAGCCAAAGGGGTGAGCAGTTCTTC
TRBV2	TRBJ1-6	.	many	CASSGQTYSPLHF	TGTGCCAGCAGTGGCCAGACATATTCACCCCTCCACTTT
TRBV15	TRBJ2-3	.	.	CATSRDSSTDTQYF	TGTGCCACCAGCAGAGATTCCAGCACAGATACGCAGTATTTT
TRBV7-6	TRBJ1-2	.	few	CASSLGGFDGYTF	TGTGCCAGCAGCTTAGGGGGGTTTGATGGCTACACCTTC
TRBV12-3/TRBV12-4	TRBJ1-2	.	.	CAIQRGGGYGYTF	TGTGCCATCCAACGGGGGGGAGGCTATGGCTACACCTTC
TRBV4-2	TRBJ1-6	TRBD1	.	CASSQVGQVVCPLHF	TGTGCCAGCAGCCAAGTGGGACAGGTGGTTTGTCCCCTCCACTTT
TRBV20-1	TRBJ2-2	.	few	CSAPRRGRDTGELFF	TGCAGTGCCCCACGCCGGGGTCGGGACACCGGGGAGCTGTTTTTT
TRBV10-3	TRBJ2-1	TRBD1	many	CAISTPDRAGYEQFF	TGTGCCATCAGTACCCCTGACAGGGCCGGGTATGAGCAGTTCTTC
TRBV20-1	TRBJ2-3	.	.	CSATHRKGLTTDTQYF	TGCAGTGCTACCCACCGAAAGGGGTTGACGACAGATACGCAGTATTTT
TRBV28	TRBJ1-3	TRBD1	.	CASSPRGLTGSGNTIYF	TGTGCCAGCAGCCCCCGGGGCCTGACAGGGTCTGGAAACACCATATATTTT
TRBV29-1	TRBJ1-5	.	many	CSVGSGNQPQHF	TGCAGCGTTGGCAGCGGCAATCAGCCCCAGCATTTT
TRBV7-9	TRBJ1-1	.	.	CASSLKKTALSEAFF	TGTGCCAGCAGCTTAAAGAAGACAGCTCTATCTGAAGCTTTCTTT
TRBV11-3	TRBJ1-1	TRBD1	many	CASSLNPRGRWAEAFF	TGTGCCAGCAGCTTAAATCCCAGGGGGCGGTGGGCTGAAGCTTTCTTT
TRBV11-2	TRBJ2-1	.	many	CASSPPLGASSYNEQFF	TGTGCCAGCAGCCCTCCGTTGGGCGCCAGCTCCTACAATGAGCAGTTCTTC
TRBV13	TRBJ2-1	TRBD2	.	CASSLSSGGNEQFF	TGTGCCAGCAGCCTCAGTTCGGGGGGCAATGAGCAGTTCTTC
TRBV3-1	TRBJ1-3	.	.	CASSQDHPLAGPSSGNTIYF	TGTGCCAGCAGCCAAGATCACCCCTTAGCGGGTCCGAGCTCTGGAAACACCATATATTTT
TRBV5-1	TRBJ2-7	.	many	CASSLLAESYEQYF	TGCGCCAGCAGCTTGTTGGCGGAATCCTACGAGCAGTACTTC
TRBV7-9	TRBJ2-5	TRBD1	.	CANYRTGGRQETQYF	TGTGCCAATTATCGGACAGGGGGACGTCAAGAGACCCAGTACTTC
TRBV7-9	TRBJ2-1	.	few	CASSPLGGVFF	TGTGCCAGCAGCCCACTAGGGGGTGTGTTCTTC
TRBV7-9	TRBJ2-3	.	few	CASRDGGRTDTQYF	TGTGCCAGCAGGGATGGGGGGAGGACAGATACGCAGTATTTT
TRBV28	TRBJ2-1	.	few	CASSLFVDPTGLEYEQFF	TGTGCCAGCAGTTTATTTGTAGATCCTACCGGCCTGGAGTATGAGCAGTTCTTC
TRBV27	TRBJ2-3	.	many	CASSSQTTTDTQYF	TGTGCCAGCAGTTCCCAGACTACCACAGATACGCAGTATTTT
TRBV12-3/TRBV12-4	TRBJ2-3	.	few	CASSLVATSTDTQYF	TGTGCCAGCAGTTTAGTTGCCACTAGCACAGATACGCAGTATTTT
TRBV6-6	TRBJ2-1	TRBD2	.	CASSYGLGGRAGNEQFF	TGTGCCAGCAGTTACGGTCTGGGGGGGAGGGCCGGCAATGAGCAGTTCTTC
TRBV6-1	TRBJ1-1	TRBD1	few	CASSTPQGASTEAFF	TGTGCCAGCAGTACTCCACAGGGGGCGAGCACTGAAGCTTTCTTT
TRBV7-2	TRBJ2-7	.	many	CASSLGGGISYEQYF	TGTGCCAGCAGCTTAGGGGGGGGCATCTCCTACGAGCAGTACTTC
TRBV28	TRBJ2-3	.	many	CASSYAGSDTQYF	TGTGCCAGCAGCTATGCTGGGTCGGATACGCAGTATTTT
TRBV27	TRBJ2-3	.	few	CASSWRASTDTQYF	TGTGCCAGCAGTTGGCGGGCTAGCACAGATACGCAGTATTTT
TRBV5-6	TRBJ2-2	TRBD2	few	CASSLDLAGDTGELFF	TGTGCCAGCAGCTTGGACCTAGCGGGGGACACCGGGGAGCTGTTTTTT
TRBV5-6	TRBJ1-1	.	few	CASSPLAGVSNTEAFF	TGTGCCAGCAGCCCTCTCGCCGGGGTCTCGAACACTGAAGCTTTCTTT
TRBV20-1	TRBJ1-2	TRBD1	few	CSATTGELNYGYTF	TGCAGTGCTACAACAGGGGAGCTAAACTATGGCTACACCTTC
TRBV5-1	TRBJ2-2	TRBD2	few	CASSLSLAGGNTGELFF	TGCGCCAGCAGCTTGAGCCTAGCGGGAGGTAACACCGGGGAGCTGTTTTTT
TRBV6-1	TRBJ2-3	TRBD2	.	CASSRTKGGLAGGTHSTDTQYF	TGTGCCAGCAGCCGCACCAAGGGGGGACTAGCGGGAGGCACCCATAGCACAGATACGCAGTATTTT
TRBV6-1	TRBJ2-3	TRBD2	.	CASSSPRGGADTQYF	TGTGCCAGCAGTTCCCCTCGGGGAGGGGCAGATACGCAGTATTTT
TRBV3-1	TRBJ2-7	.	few	CASSPRTPYEQYF	TGTGCCAGCAGCCCCCGGACCCCCTACGAGCAGTACTTC
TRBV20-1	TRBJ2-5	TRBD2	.	CSAPGLAGRRLETQYF	TGCAGTGCCCCGGGACTAGCGGGACGCCGCCTAGAGACCCAGTACTTC
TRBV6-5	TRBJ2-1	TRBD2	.	CASSYSTSGRARFF	TGTGCCAGCAGTTACTCGACTAGCGGGAGGGCGAGGTTCTTC
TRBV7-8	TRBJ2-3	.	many	CASSPRTLSQGLDTQYF	TGTGCCAGCAGCCCACGGACTTTAAGCCAGGGGTTAGATACGCAGTATTTT
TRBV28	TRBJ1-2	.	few	CASSNSIYGYTF	TGTGCCAGCAGTAACAGCATCTATGGCTACACCTTC
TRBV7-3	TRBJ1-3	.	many	CASSLNGGNTIYF	TGTGCCAGCAGCTTAAATGGCGGAAACACCATATATTTT
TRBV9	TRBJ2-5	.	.	CASSVDHETQYF	TGTGCCAGCAGCGTAGATCACGAGACCCAGTACTTC